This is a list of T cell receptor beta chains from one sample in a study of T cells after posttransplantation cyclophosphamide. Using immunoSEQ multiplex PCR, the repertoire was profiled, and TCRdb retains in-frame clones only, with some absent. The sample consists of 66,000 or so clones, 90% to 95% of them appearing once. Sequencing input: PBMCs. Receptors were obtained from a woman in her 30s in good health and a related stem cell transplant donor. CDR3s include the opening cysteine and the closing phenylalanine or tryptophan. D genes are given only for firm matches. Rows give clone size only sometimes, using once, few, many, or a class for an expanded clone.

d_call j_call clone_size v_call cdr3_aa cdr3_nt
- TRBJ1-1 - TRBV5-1 CASSLGQGPTEAFF TGCGCCAGCAGCTTGGGGCAGGGGCCCACTGAAGCTTTCTTT
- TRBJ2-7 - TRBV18 CASSPRVNNAYEQYF TGTGCCAGCTCACCACGAGTAAACAATGCCTACGAGCAGTACTTC
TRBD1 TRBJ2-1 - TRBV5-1 CASSRLLRDRAYNEQFF TGCGCCAGCAGCCGCCTTCTACGGGACAGGGCTTACAATGAGCAGTTCTTC
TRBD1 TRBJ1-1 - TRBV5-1 CASSLGQGARNTEAFF TGCGCCAGCAGCTTGGGACAGGGGGCTAGGAACACTGAAGCTTTCTTT
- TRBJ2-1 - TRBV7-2 CAVRQVNNEQFF TGTGCCGTGCGACAGGTCAACAATGAGCAGTTCTTC
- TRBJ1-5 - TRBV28 CASWETISNQPQHF TGTGCCAGCTGGGAGACAATCAGCAATCAGCCCCAGCATTTT
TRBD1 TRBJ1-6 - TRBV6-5 CASRQDRERSPLHF TGTGCCAGCAGACAAGACAGGGAGCGTTCACCCCTCCACTTT
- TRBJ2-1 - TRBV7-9 CASSAAREQFF TGTGCCAGCAGCGCCGCGAGGGAGCAGTTCTTC
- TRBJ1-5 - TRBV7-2 CASSSQGISQPQHF TGTGCCAGCAGCAGTCAGGGTATCAGTCAGCCCCAGCATTTT
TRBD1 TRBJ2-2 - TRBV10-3 CAITDRGDTGELFF TGTGCCATCACAGACAGGGGTGACACCGGGGAGCTGTTTTTT
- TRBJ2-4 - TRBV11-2 CASSSTGFRAKNIQYF TGTGCCAGCAGCTCTACAGGGTTCCGAGCCAAAAACATTCAGTACTTC
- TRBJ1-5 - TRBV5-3 CARSPHAGTGSRPQHF TGTGCCAGAAGCCCACACGCCGGGACTGGATCCCGGCCCCAGCATTTT
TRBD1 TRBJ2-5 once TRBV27 CASSFQGAGGETQYF TGTGCCAGCAGTTTCCAGGGGGCAGGCGGGGAGACCCAGTACTTC
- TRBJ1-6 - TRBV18 CASSPEFNNPNSPLHF TGTGCCAGCTCACCGGAGTTTAACAACCCAAATTCACCCCTCCACTTT
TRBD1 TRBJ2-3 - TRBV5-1 CASSLGPDRGTDTQYF TGCGCCAGCAGCCTTGGCCCCGACAGGGGCACAGATACGCAGTATTTT
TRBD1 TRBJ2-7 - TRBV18 CASSRDSLGDEQYF TGTGCCAGCTCAAGGGACAGCCTGGGGGACGAGCAGTACTTC
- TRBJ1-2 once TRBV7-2 CASSQLPLGTYGYTF TGTGCCAGCAGCCAATTACCGCTGGGGACTTATGGCTACACCTTC
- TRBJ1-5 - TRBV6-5 CASSYGRGSVQPQHF TGTGCCAGCAGTTACGGAAGGGGGAGCGTTCAGCCCCAGCATTTT
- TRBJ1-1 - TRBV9 CASSAGTLGAEAFF TGTGCCAGCAGCGCCGGGACTCTCGGGGCTGAAGCTTTCTTT
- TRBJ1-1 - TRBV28 CASSPSQGPYFSAFF TGTGCCAGCAGTCCCTCCCAGGGGCCTTATTTTTCAGCTTTCTTT
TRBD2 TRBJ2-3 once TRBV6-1 CASNSGGGTQYF TGTGCCAGCAATAGCGGGGGGGGGACGCAGTATTTT
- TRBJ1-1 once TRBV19 CASLDRPNTEAFF TGTGCCTCCCTAGACAGGCCGAACACTGAAGCTTTCTTT
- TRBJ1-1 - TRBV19 CATSLGGGWTEAFF TGTGCCACCTCATTAGGGGGGGGATGGACTGAAGCTTTCTTT
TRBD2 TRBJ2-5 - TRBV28 CASSLPSGGQETQYF TGTGCCAGCAGCCTACCCAGCGGGGGGCAAGAGACCCAGTACTTC
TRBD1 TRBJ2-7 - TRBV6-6 CASSITGALLEQYF TGTGCCAGCAGTATAACAGGGGCCCTGCTGGAGCAGTACTTC
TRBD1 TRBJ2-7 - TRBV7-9 CASSRRTGDYEQYF TGTGCCAGCAGCAGACGGACAGGGGACTACGAGCAGTACTTC
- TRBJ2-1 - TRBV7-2 CASSLGQLSGANEQFF TGTGCCAGCAGCTTAGGACAGCTCTCAGGGGCCAATGAGCAGTTCTTC
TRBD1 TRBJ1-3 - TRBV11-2 CASSRDRAGNTIYF TGTGCCAGCAGCCGTGACAGGGCTGGAAACACCATATATTTT
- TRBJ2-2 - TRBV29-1 CSVEQPYTGELFF TGCAGCGTTGAACAACCGTACACCGGGGAGCTGTTTTTT
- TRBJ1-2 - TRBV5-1 CASNTDSTPSGYTF TGCGCCAGTAATACGGACAGCACACCCAGCGGCTACACCTTC
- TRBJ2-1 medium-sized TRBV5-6 CASSSWDNEQFF TGTGCCAGCAGCTCGTGGGACAATGAGCAGTTCTTC
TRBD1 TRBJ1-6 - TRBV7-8 CASSSDRGNSPLHF TGTGCCAGCAGCTCGGACAGGGGTAATTCACCCCTCCACTTT
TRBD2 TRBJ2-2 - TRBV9 CASSVETSGGLNTGELFF TGTGCCAGCAGCGTAGAAACTAGCGGGGGCTTGAACACCGGGGAGCTGTTTTTT
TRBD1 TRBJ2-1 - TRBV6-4 CASSARTGGAYNEQFF TGTGCCAGCAGTGCCAGGACAGGGGGCGCCTACAATGAGCAGTTCTTC
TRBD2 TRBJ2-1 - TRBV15 CATSGTSFHEQFF TGTGCCACCAGTGGGACTAGCTTTCATGAGCAGTTCTTC
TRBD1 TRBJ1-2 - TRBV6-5 CASSYTDRNSGYGYTF TGTGCCAGCAGTTACACGGACAGGAACTCGGGCTATGGCTACACCTTC
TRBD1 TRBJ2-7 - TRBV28 CASAPTAGTGFDEQYF TGTGCCAGCGCGCCCACCGCCGGGACAGGGTTCGACGAGCAGTACTTC
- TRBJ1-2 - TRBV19 CASTLGGTDYGYTF TGTGCCAGTACTCTAGGGGGTACCGACTATGGCTACACCTTC
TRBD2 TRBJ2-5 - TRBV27 CASSLAGGSETQYF TGTGCCAGCAGTTTAGCGGGGGGCAGCGAGACCCAGTACTTC
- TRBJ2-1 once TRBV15 CATSRFGVGGWNEQFF TGTGCCACCAGCCGTTTCGGGGTGGGTGGCTGGAATGAGCAGTTCTTC
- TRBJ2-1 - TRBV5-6 CASSFVSGGEQFF TGTGCCAGCAGCTTCGTTTCGGGTGGTGAGCAGTTCTTC
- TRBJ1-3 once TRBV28 CATKDSYSGNTIYF TGTGCCACCAAGGACAGCTACTCTGGAAACACCATATATTTT
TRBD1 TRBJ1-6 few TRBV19 CASTTTGTRNSPLHF TGTGCCAGTACCACGACAGGGACGCGAAATTCACCCCTCCACTTT
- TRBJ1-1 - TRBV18 CASSPLVAATEAFF TGTGCCAGCTCACCACTGGTGGCAGCTACTGAAGCTTTCTTT
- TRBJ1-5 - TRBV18 CASTTGYNQPQHF TGTGCCAGCACCACGGGGTACAATCAGCCCCAGCATTTT
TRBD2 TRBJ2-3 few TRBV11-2 CASRGLRSRSTDTQYF TGTGCCAGCAGGGGACTACGGAGCCGCAGCACAGATACGCAGTATTTT
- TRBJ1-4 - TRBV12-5 CASGFYQVATNEKLFF TGTGCTAGTGGTTTTTATCAAGTAGCAACTAATGAAAAACTGTTTTTT
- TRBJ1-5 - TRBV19 CASSISSGTSNQPQHF TGTGCCAGTAGTATTTCTTCAGGGACAAGCAATCAGCCCCAGCATTTT
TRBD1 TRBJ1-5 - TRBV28 CASRQGNGQPQHF TGTGCCAGCAGACAGGGGAATGGTCAGCCCCAGCATTTT
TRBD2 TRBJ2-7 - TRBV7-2 CASSFSGLAREQYF TGTGCCAGCAGCTTTTCGGGACTAGCGAGGGAGCAGTACTTC
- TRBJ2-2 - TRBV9 CASSVAGELFF TGTGCCAGCAGCGTGGCCGGGGAGCTGTTTTTT
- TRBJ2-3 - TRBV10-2 CASSELAVDTQYF TGCGCCAGCAGTGAGCTAGCTGTGGATACGCAGTATTTT